This T cell receptor (beta chain) was sequenced in a study of OX40 agonist ivuxolimab in advanced cancers. Data came from immunoSEQ multiplex PCR; TCRdb stores just in-frame clones and leaves some out. The table records fewer than 95,000 clones, just over 90% of them present only once. This CDR3 contains 15 residues. V lost 4 bases and J 0 bases, leaving 8 bases between the germline ends. Germline CDR1 reads SGHRS; CDR2 reads YFSETQ. The TCR sequence derives from an adult with an advanced solid tumor such as melanoma, head and neck, liver or kidney cancer. The sample consisted of CD4+ or CD8+ T cells sorted from blood, taken in a trial of the OX40 agonist ivuxolimab. The chain links TRBV5-1 to TRBJ2-6; D is perhaps TRBD2 (6 bases). The CDR3 coding sequence is TGCGCCAGCAGCCCGGAGGGCTCTGGGGCCAACGTCCTGACTTTC. Protein sequence: CASSPEGSGANVLTF.